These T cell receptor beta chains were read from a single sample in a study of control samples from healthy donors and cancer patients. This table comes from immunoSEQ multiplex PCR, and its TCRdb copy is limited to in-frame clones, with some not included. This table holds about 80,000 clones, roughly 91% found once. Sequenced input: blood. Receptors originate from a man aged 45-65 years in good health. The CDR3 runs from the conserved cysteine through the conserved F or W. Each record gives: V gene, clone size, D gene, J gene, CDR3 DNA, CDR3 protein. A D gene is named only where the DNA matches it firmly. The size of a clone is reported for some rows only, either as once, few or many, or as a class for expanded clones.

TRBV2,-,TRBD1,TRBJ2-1,TGTGCCAGCATCCGGACAGGGAGGAATGAGCAGTTCTTC,CASIRTGRNEQFF
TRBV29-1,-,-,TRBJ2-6,TGCAGCGTTTGGAGGGCTGGGGCCAACGTCCTGACTTTC,CSVWRAGANVLTF
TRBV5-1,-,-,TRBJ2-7,TGCGCCAGCAGCTTTTCCCGCCCCCAGCACTACGAGCAGTACTTC,CASSFSRPQHYEQYF
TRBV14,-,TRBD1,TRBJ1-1,TGTGCCAGCAGCCGATACAGGGGTGAAGCTTTCTTT,CASSRYRGEAFF
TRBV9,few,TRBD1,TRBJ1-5,TGTGCCAGCAGCGCACAGGGGGCGGATCAGCCCCAGCATTTT,CASSAQGADQPQHF
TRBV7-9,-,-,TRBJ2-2,TGTGCCAGCAGCGCTGGACTAAACACCGGGGAGCTGTTTTTT,CASSAGLNTGELFF
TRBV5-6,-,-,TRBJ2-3,TGTGCCAGCAGCTTGTCGCCAGGGAGCACAGATACGCAGTATTTT,CASSLSPGSTDTQYF
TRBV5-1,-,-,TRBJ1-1,TGCGCCAGCAGCTTGGATGCAGGGATGAAAGCTGTGTACACTGAAGCTTTCTTT,CASSLDAGMKAVYTEAFF
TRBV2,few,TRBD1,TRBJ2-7,TGTGCCAGCACCTCGGGGACAGGGTTCTACGAGCAGTACTTC,CASTSGTGFYEQYF
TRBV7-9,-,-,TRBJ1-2,TGTGCCAGCAGCCAGACAGGCGACTATGGCTACACCTTC,CASSQTGDYGYTF
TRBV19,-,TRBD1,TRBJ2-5,TGTGCCAGTAGCCACTCGACAGGGTGGGGGCAAGAGACCCAGTACTTC,CASSHSTGWGQETQYF
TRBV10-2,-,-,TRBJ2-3,TGCGCCAGCATTGATGTGTCGACTACAGATACGCAGTATTTT,CASIDVSTTDTQYF
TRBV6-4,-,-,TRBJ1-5,TGTGCCAGCAGTCCGGACATAACCAATCAGCCCCAGCATTTT,CASSPDITNQPQHF
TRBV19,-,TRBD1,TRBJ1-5,TGTGCCAGTAGTCCCCGGGACAGGGACTATAGCAATCAGCCCCAGCATTTT,CASSPRDRDYSNQPQHF
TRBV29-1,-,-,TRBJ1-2,TGCAGCGTTGAGGGGACCCGCTATGGCTACACCTTC,CSVEGTRYGYTF
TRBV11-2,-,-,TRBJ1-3,TGTGCCAGCAGCTTAGGGTGGGGGCCCGGAAACACCATATATTTT,CASSLGWGPGNTIYF
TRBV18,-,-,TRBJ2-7,TGTGCCAGCTCACCACAGGGGTCTACCTACGAGCAGTACTTC,CASSPQGSTYEQYF
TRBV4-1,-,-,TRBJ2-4,TGCGCCAGCAGCCAAGATCGACTGGGGGGCCTAGCCAAAAACATTCAGTACTTC,CASSQDRLGGLAKNIQYF
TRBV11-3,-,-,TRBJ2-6,TGTGCCAGCAGCTTAGACAACAGGAGGTCTGGGGCCAACGTCCTGACTTTC,CASSLDNRRSGANVLTF
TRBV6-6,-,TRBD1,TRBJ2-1,TGTGCCAGCAGTTACGTCGGACAGGGGAAGGGTGAGCAGTTCTTC,CASSYVGQGKGEQFF
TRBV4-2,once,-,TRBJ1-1,TGTGCCAGCAGGGACATTTCGAGGAGAACTGAAGCTTTCTTT,CASRDISRRTEAFF
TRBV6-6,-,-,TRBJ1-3,TGTGCCAGCAGTTCCGGGCCTCGAAACACCATATATTTT,CASSSGPRNTIYF
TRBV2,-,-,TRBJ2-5,TGTGCCAGCAGCGGGCCCCCCGGGGGAACCCAGTACTTC,CASSGPPGGTQYF
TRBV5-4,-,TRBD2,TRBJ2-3,TGTGCCAGCAGCTTGCGGGGGGGAGCGGCAGATACGCAGTATTTT,CASSLRGGAADTQYF
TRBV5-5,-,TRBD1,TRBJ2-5,TGTGCCAGCAGCTTCAGGGGGCAAGAGACCCAGTACTTC,CASSFRGQETQYF
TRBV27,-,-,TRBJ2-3,TGTGCCAGCAGTTTATTCACAGGGACAGATACGCAGTATTTT,CASSLFTGTDTQYF
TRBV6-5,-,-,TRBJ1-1,TGTGCCAGCAAAACCGAGACGGCCGAACTTGAAGCTTTCTTT,CASKTETAELEAFF
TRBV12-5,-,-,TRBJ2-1,TGTGCTAGTGGTTTCTCGAATGAGCAGTTCTTC,CASGFSNEQFF
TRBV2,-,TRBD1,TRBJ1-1,TGTGCCAGCACCAATTCCCAGGGGGTTACTGAAGCTTTCTTT,CASTNSQGVTEAFF
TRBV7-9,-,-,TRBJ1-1,TGTGCCAGCAGCTTATATGGGCAGGACGTAGGCGGGGAAGCTTTCTTT,CASSLYGQDVGGEAFF
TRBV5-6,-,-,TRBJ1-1,TGTGCCAGCAGCTCCGGATTCGAAGCTTTCTTT,CASSSGFEAFF